The entry that follows covers one T cell receptor (beta chain) sequence. TCRdb re-analysed the PCR reads in MiXCR, keeping a single row per CDR3 protein. Of around 10,000 distinct CDR3 sequences in the sample, around half are singletons; the top ten hold roughly a third. This sample was taken from a study of CD4 and CD8 cells across lung adenocarcinoma regions. The patients had localized lung adenocarcinoma, a non-small cell subtype. The V and J ends lost 2 bases and 3 bases, in that order; junction bases with no gene match: 3. The CDR3 runs 15 residues. Germline V gene data show CDR1 as ENHRY and CDR2 as SYGVKD.

The receptor comes from a male donor with lung adenocarcinoma. The CD4 and CD8 labels of this study may be unreliable. This chain links TRBV10-3 with TRBJ1-5; 8 nucleotides match TRBD1. The sequenced sample consisted of CD8+ T cells from the margin of a lung tumor. The CDR3 here is CAISELTGVNQPQHF. In nucleotides, the CDR3 is TGTGCCATCAGTGAGCTGACAGGGGTCAATCAGCCCCAGCATTTT.